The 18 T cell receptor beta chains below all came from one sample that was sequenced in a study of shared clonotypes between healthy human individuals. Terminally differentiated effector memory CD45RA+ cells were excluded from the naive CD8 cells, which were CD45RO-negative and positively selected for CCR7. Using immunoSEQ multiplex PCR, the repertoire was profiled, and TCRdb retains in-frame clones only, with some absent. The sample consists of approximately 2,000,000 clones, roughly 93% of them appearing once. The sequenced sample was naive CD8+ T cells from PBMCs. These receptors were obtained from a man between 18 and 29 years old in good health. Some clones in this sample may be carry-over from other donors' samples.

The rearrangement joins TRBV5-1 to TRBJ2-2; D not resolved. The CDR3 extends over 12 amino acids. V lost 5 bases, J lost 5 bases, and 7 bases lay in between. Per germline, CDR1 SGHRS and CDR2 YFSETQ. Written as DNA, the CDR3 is TGCGCCAGCAGTGAGAAGACCGGGGAGCTGTTTTTT. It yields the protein CASSEKTGELFF.

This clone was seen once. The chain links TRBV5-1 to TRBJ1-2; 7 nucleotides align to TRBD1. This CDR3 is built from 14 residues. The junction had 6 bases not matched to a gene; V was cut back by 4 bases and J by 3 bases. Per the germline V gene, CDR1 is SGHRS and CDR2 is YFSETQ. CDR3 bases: TGCGCCAGCAGCCCCGACAGGGACCACTATGGCTACACCTTC. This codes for CASSPDRDHYGYTF.

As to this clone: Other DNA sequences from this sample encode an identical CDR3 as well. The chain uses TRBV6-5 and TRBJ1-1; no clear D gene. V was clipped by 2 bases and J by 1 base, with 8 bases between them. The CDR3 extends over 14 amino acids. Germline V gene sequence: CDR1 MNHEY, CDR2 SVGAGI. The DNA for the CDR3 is TGTGCCAGCAGTTACGGGCTGAGGAACACTGAAGCTTTCTTT. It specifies CASSYGLRNTEAFF.

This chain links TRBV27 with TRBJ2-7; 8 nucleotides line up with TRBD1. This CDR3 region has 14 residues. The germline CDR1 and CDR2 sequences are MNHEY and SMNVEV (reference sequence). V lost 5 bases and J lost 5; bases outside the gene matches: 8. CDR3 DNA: TGTGCCAGCAGTCCCGGGACAGGAGCCAACGAGCAGTACTTC. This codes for CASSPGTGANEQYF.

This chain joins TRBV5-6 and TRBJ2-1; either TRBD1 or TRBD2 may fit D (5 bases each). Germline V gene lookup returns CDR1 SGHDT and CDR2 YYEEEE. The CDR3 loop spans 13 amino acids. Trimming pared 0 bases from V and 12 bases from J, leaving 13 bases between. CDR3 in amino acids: CASSLGSGARQFF. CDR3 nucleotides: TGTGCCAGCAGCTTGGGATCCGGGGCTCGGCAGTTCTTC.

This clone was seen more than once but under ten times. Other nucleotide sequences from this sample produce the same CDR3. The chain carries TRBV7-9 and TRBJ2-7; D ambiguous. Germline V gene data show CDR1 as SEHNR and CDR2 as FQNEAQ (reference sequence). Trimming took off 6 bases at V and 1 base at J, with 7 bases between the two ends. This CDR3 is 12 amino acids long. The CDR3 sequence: CASRDGSYEQYF. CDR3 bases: TGTGCCAGCAGGGACGGTTCCTACGAGCAGTACTTC.

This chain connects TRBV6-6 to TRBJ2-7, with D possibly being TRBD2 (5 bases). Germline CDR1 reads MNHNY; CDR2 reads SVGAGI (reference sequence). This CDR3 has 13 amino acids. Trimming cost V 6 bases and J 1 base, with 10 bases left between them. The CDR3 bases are TGTGCCAGCAGAGAGGACTTATCCTACGAGCAGTACTTC. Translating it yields CASREDLSYEQYF.

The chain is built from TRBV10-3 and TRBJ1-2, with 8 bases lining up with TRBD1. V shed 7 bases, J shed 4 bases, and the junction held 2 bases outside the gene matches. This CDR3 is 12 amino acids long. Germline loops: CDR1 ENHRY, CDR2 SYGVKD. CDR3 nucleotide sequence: TGTGCCATCACCGGGACAGGCTATGGCTACACCTTC. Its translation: CAITGTGYGYTF.

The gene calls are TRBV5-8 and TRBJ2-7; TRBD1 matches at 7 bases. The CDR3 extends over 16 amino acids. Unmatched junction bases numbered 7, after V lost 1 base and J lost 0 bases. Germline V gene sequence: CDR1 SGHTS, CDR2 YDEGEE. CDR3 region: CASSLSDRASSYEQYF. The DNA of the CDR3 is TGTGCCAGCAGCTTGAGTGACAGGGCCAGCTCCTACGAGCAGTACTTC.

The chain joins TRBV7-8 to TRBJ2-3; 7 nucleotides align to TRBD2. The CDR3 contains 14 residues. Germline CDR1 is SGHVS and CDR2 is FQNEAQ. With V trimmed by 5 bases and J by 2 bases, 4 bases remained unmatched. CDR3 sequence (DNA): TGTGCCAGCAGCACTAGCGCTAACACAGATACGCAGTATTTT. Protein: CASSTSANTDTQYF.

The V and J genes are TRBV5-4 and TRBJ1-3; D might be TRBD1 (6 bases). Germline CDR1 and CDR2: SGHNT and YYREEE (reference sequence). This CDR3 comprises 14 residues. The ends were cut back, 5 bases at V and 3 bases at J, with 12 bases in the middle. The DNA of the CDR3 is TGTGCCAGCAGACCTACAGGGTATGGAAACACCATATATTTT. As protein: CASRPTGYGNTIYF.

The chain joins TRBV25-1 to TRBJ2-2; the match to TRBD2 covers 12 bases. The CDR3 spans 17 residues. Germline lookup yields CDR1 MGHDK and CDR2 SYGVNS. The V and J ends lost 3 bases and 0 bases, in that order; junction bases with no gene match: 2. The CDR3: CASSDWTSGANTGELFF. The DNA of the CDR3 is TGTGCCAGCAGTGACTGGACTAGCGGGGCGAACACCGGGGAGCTGTTTTTT.

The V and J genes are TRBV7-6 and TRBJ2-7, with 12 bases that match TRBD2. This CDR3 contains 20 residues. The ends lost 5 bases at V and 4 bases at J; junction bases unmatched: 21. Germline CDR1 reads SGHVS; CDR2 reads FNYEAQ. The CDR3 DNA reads TGTGCCAGCAGCAAAACTACCGGGACTAGCGGGTACTTCAAAGGGTACGAGCAGTACTTC. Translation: CASSKTTGTSGYFKGYEQYF.

The CDR3 protein is CASSQRGTNTGELFF. CDR3 sequence (DNA): TGCGCCAGCAGCCAAAGAGGGACGAACACCGGGGAGCTGTTTTTT. The V call is TRBV4-1, the J call TRBJ2-2, with TRBD2 as a possible D gene (5 bases). V was cut by 2 bases and J by 0 bases, with 7 bases left in between. Germline assignment: CDR1 MGHRA and CDR2 YSYEKL. CDR3 length equals 15 residues.

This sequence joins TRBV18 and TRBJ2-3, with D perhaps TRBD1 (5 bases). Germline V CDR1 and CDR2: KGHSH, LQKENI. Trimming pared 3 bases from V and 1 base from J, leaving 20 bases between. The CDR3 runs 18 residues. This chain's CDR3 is CASSPLLPQGTGTDTQYF. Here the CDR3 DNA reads TGTGCCAGCTCACCCTTATTACCGCAGGGCACAGGCACAGATACGCAGTATTTT.

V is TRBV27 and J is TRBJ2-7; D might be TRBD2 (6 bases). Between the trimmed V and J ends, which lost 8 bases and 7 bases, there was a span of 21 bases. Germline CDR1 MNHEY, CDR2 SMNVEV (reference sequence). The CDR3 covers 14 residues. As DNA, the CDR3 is TGTGCCAGCTCCCAGGCTAGCGCCATAAGGGAGCAGTACTTC. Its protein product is CASSQASAIREQYF.

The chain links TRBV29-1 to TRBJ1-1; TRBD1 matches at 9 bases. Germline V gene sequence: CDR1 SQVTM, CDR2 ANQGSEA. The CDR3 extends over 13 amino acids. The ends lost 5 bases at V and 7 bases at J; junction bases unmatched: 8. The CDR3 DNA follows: TGCAGCGTTAGATCTGGACAGGGGAATGAAGCTTTCTTT. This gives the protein CSVRSGQGNEAFF.

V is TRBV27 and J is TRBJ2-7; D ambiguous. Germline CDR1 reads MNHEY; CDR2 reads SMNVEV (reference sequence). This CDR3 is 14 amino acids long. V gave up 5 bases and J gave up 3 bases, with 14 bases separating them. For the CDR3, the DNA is TGTGCCAGCAGTCCCCGTAGTTTGGGCTACGAGCAGTACTTC. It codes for CASSPRSLGYEQYF.